This T cell receptor (beta chain) was sequenced for a study of shared clonotypes between healthy human individuals. Overall study findings and caveats: In this cohort, only blood was sampled, and tissue repertoires likely differ. About 5% was the fraction of naive CD4 clonotypes found shared across several donors. Having only a few donors restricted how much genetic and exposure-history diversity was captured.

Germline CDR1 and CDR2: MDHEN and SYDVKM. Trimming at V came to 6 bases and at J to 4 bases, leaving 13 bases not matched to a gene. The CDR3 sequence is 16 residues long. For this clone: The antigen is unknown.

Each cell subset's genomic DNA was divided evenly among several immunoSEQ plates. This table comes from immunoSEQ multiplex PCR, and its TCRdb copy is limited to in-frame clones, with some not included. The data show some 1.5 million clones, with around 97% seen just once and roughly 1.1% held by the top ten. This TCR was recovered from a man aged 25 to 40 in good health. Input material: naive CD4+ T cells sorted from blood. The subset here: CD45RA+ positively selected. The V gene is TRBV28, the J gene TRBJ1-2, with TRBD1 matching 8 bases. This CDR3 reads CASRTPGTGAPYGYTF. The DNA for the CDR3 is TGTGCCAGCAGAACCCCCGGGACAGGTGCCCCCTATGGCTACACCTTC.